A selection of T cell receptor beta chains follows, all from one sample in a study of cytomegalovirus exposure and HLA in healthy donors. Repertoires were generated with immunoSEQ multiplex PCR, while TCRdb's copy carries only in-frame clones and drops some. Among some 78,000 clones listed, 65% to 80% were seen once. The sequencing input was PBMCs. The source is a middle-aged woman in good health and CMV-seropositive. CDR3s include the opening cysteine and the closing phenylalanine or tryptophan. D genes are given only for firm matches. Clone size is shown for a subset of rows, as once, few, many or a class of expanded clone.

>.|TRBD1|TRBV27|TRBJ2-7
CASSGTGGLAGTYEQYF
TGTGCCAGCAGCGGGACAGGGGGACTGGCGGGAACCTACGAGCAGTACTTC
>few|.|TRBV28|TRBJ2-5
CASSLGVLGAGETQYF
TGTGCCAGCAGTTTAGGGGTTTTGGGGGCGGGAGAGACCCAGTACTTC
>.|.|TRBV15|TRBJ2-1
CATSRGRGSIDEQFF
TGTGCCACCAGCAGGGGCAGGGGTAGTATCGATGAGCAGTTCTTC
>.|.|TRBV12-5|TRBJ1-1
CASGFLPGTEAFF
TGTGCTAGTGGTTTTCTCCCAGGGACTGAAGCTTTCTTT
>.|TRBD2|TRBV9|TRBJ2-3
CASSVEVGAGLTDTQYF
TGTGCCAGCAGCGTAGAGGTCGGAGCGGGGCTCACAGATACGCAGTATTTT
>.|.|TRBV7-9|TRBJ2-5
CASSSTVQETQYF
TGTGCCAGCAGCTCGACAGTTCAAGAGACCCAGTACTTC
>.|.|TRBV5-4|TRBJ2-3
CASSFELTDTQYF
TGTGCCAGCAGCTTTGAGCTCACAGATACGCAGTATTTT
>few|TRBD1|TRBV6-1|TRBJ1-1
CASSEIDRAEAFF
TGTGCCAGCAGTGAAATAGACAGGGCCGAGGCTTTCTTT
>.|TRBD1|TRBV5-1|TRBJ2-7
CASSQFPGQGFYEQYF
TGCGCCAGCAGCCAATTCCCGGGACAGGGTTTTTACGAGCAGTACTTC
>.|.|TRBV6-1|TRBJ1-2
CASSEITNYGYTF
TGTGCCAGCAGTGAAATCACTAACTATGGCTACACCTTC
>.|TRBD1|TRBV7-9|TRBJ2-2
CASRPGQADTGELFF
TGTGCCAGCAGACCGGGACAGGCCGACACCGGGGAGCTGTTTTTT
>.|TRBD1|TRBV19|TRBJ1-1
CASSRTGHTEAFF
TGTGCCAGTAGTCGGACAGGGCACACTGAAGCTTTCTTT
>.|TRBD1|TRBV19|TRBJ1-1
CASIGGGPWNTEAFF
TGTGCCAGTATCGGAGGGGGCCCGTGGAACACTGAAGCTTTCTTT
>.|TRBD1|TRBV7-8|TRBJ1-5
CASSLGQGANQPQHF
TGTGCCAGCAGCTTAGGACAGGGGGCCAATCAGCCCCAGCATTTT
>.|.|TRBV6-6|TRBJ1-2
CASSTKRAANYGYTF
TGTGCCAGCAGCACCAAGAGGGCGGCTAACTATGGCTACACCTTC
>.|TRBD1|TRBV6-5|TRBJ1-1
CASSYDRVSLNTEAFF
TGTGCCAGCAGTTACGACAGGGTATCTTTGAACACTGAAGCTTTCTTT
>.|TRBD1|TRBV6-1|TRBJ1-4
CASRGTGDEKLFF
TGTGCCAGCAGGGGGACAGGGGATGAAAAACTGTTTTTT
>.|TRBD1|TRBV5-1|TRBJ2-7
CASSSQAGTGMNEQYF
TGCGCCAGCAGCTCACAGGCCGGGACAGGGATGAACGAGCAGTACTTC
>.|.|TRBV2|TRBJ2-3
CASSEQGSADTQYF
TGTGCCAGCAGTGAACAGGGGTCCGCAGATACGCAGTATTTT
>few|.|TRBV28|TRBJ2-1
CASSPGPGRGEQFF
TGTGCCAGCAGCCCGGGACCTGGCAGGGGCGAGCAGTTCTTC
>once|.|TRBV6-1|TRBJ1-2
CASSERGNRDSYTF
TGTGCCAGCAGTGAAAGGGGGAACCGCGATAGCTACACCTTC
>few|TRBD1|TRBV4-2|TRBJ2-1
CASSQDRGLSSYNEQFF
TGTGCCAGCAGCCAAGATAGGGGGCTCAGCTCCTACAATGAGCAGTTCTTC
>.|.|TRBV6-6|TRBJ1-1
CASSSTTGGLTEAFF
TGTGCCAGCAGTTCTACGACAGGTGGGCTTACTGAAGCTTTCTTT
>.|.|TRBV5-1|TRBJ2-1
CASSFSPTQGQQFF
TGCGCCAGCAGCTTTTCACCAACTCAGGGGCAGCAGTTCTTC
>.|TRBD2|TRBV7-9|TRBJ2-1
CASSPTSAYNEQFF
TGTGCCAGCAGCCCCACTAGCGCCTACAATGAGCAGTTCTTC
>.|.|TRBV5-1|TRBJ2-7
CASSTDSYEQYF
TGCGCCAGCAGCACGGACAGCTACGAGCAGTACTTC
>few|.|TRBV21-1|TRBJ1-1
CASSNCPGHMERSAEAFF
TGTGCCAGCAGCAACTGCCCGGGACACATGGAGCGTAGTGCTGAAGCTTTCTTT
>.|.|TRBV5-6|TRBJ1-2
CASSLERGAVATGYTF
TGTGCCAGCAGCTTGGAGCGCGGCGCGGTTGCTACTGGCTACACCTTC
>.|.|TRBV5-1|TRBJ1-1
CASSLDQIGVNTEAFF
TGCGCCAGCAGCTTGGACCAAATCGGGGTGAACACTGAAGCTTTCTTT
>.|.|TRBV5-5|TRBJ1-2
CASSLPGRVNYGYTF
TGTGCCAGCAGCTTACCGGGCAGGGTTAACTATGGCTACACCTTC
>.|.|TRBV18|TRBJ1-5
CASSPYGGIDRPNQPQHF
TGTGCCAGCTCACCGTATGGGGGCATAGACAGGCCGAATCAGCCCCAGCATTTT
>.|.|TRBV4-1|TRBJ2-3
CASSHQGGGTDTQYF
TGCGCCAGCAGCCATCAGGGCGGGGGCACAGATACGCAGTATTTT
>.|.|TRBV7-2|TRBJ2-5
CASSFSGLETQYF
TGTGCCAGCAGCTTTTCCGGTCTAGAGACCCAGTACTTC
>.|TRBD1|TRBV19|TRBJ2-7
CASRSRGQECVQYF
TGTGCCAGTAGGAGTAGGGGACAGGAATGCGTGCAGTACTTC
>.|TRBD1|TRBV27|TRBJ1-2
CASSDRGRIGYTF
TGTGCCAGCTCGGACAGGGGGAGAATTGGCTACACCTTC
>few|TRBD2|TRBV6-5|TRBJ2-5
CASSSPRRGEETQYF
TGTGCCAGCAGTTCCCCCAGGCGGGGGGAAGAGACCCAGTACTTC
>few|.|TRBV5-4|TRBJ1-1
CASSFGGAEAFF
TGTGCCAGTTCCTTCGGAGGCGCTGAAGCTTTCTTT
>.|TRBD2|TRBV4-3|TRBJ2-3
CASSQGVGETSADTQYF
TGCGCCAGCAGCCAAGGGGTTGGCGAGACTAGCGCAGATACGCAGTATTTT
>few|.|TRBV7-9|TRBJ2-5
CASSLNLGGQEETQYF
TGTGCCAGCAGCTTAAATCTTGGGGGCCAGGAAGAGACCCAGTACTTC
>few|TRBD1|TRBV2|TRBJ1-2
CASRDRLYGYTF
TGTGCCAGCAGGGACAGGCTCTATGGCTACACCTTC
>many|TRBD1|TRBV10-3|TRBJ2-2
CAISGDRDTGELFF
TGTGCCATCAGTGGGGACAGGGACACCGGGGAGCTGTTTTTT
>.|TRBD1|TRBV28|TRBJ1-1
CASSSVSDRGTFF
TGTGCCAGCAGTTCCGTCTCGGACAGGGGAACTTTCTTT
>.|.|TRBV2|TRBJ2-5
CASSVQSETQYF
TGTGCCAGCAGTGTTCAGTCTGAGACCCAGTACTTC
>.|.|TRBV30|TRBJ1-2
CAWGSVPLDYGYPF
TGTGCCTGGGGCTCGGTGCCGCTCGACTATGGCTACCCCTTC
>.|TRBD1|TRBV6-1|TRBJ1-2
CASTDRDGYTF
TGTGCCAGCACAGACAGGGATGGCTACACCTTC
>.|.|TRBV4-3|TRBJ2-7
CASSQDAGPYEQYF
TGCGCCAGCAGCCAAGATGCAGGCCCCTACGAGCAGTACTTC
>.|.|TRBV6-1|TRBJ2-7
CASSEAGTSWDLSYEQYF
TGTGCCAGCAGTGAAGCGGGTACATCATGGGACTTATCCTACGAGCAGTACTTC
>.|.|TRBV7-6|TRBJ2-7
CASSSSGHNEQYF
TGTGCCAGCAGCTCCTCAGGGCACAACGAGCAGTACTTC
>.|.|TRBV27|TRBJ1-3
CASSGGHSGSGNTIYF
TGTGCCAGCAGTGGGGGACACTCCGGCTCTGGAAACACCATATATTTT
>few|TRBD1|TRBV10-1|TRBJ2-2
CASSATGVGELFF
TGCGCCAGCAGTGCGACAGGGGTCGGGGAGCTGTTTTTT